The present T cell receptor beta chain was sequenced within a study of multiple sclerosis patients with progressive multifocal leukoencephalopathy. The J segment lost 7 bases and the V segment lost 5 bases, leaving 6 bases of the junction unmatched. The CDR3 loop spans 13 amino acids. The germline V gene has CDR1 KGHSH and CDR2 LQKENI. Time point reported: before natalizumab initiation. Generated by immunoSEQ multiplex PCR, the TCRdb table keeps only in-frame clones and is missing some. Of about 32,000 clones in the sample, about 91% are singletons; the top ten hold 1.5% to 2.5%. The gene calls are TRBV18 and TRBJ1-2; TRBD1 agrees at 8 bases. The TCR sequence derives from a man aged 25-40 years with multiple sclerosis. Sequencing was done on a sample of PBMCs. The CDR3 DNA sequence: TGTGCCAGCTCAACCGGGACAGGCTCTGGCTACACCTTC. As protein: CASSTGTGSGYTF.